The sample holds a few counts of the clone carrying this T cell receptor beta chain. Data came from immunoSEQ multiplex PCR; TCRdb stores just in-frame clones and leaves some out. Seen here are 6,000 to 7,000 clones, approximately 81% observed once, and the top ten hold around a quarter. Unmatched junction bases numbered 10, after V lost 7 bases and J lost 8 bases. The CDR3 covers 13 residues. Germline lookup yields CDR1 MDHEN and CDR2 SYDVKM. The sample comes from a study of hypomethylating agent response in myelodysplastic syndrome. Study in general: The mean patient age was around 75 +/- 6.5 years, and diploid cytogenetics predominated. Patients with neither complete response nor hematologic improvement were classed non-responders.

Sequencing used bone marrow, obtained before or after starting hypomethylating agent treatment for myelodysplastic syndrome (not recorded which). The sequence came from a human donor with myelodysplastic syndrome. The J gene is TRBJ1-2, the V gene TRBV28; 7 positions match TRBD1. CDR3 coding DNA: TGTGCCAGCAATCGACAGGGTTTTAAGGGCTACACCTTC. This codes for CASNRQGFKGYTF.